Shown below are 4 T cell receptor beta chains from a single sample sequenced in a study of blood T cell repertoires in COVID-19. Profiled with immunoSEQ multiplex PCR; TCRdb holds only in-frame clones, not every one. This table has about 140,000 clones, about four fifths appearing once. The source material was PBMCs or T cells enriched from blood (not recorded which). These receptors originate from a woman between 45 and 60 years old with acute COVID-19.

V gene TRBV19 combines with J gene TRBJ2-2; D gene uncertain. The germline V gene has CDR1 LNHDA and CDR2 SQIVND (reference sequence). The CDR3 sequence is 16 residues long. V dropped 5 bases and J dropped 6 bases, with 19 bases sitting between them. The DNA for the CDR3 is TGTGCCAGTAGTCCCCTCCCGAGCATCGTCGCCGGGGAGCTGTTTTTT. Translation gives CASSPLPSIVAGELFF.

V usage is TRBV4-2 and J usage is TRBJ2-7; TRBD2 agrees at 9 bases. The ends lost 0 bases at V and 8 bases at J; junction bases unmatched: 11. This CDR3 comprises 16 residues. Germline CDR1 is LGHNA and CDR2 is YNFKEQ. The CDR3 loop reads CASSQEGGAGGRKQYF. The DNA of the CDR3 is TGTGCCAGCAGCCAAGAAGGTGGAGCGGGGGGAAGGAAGCAGTACTTC.

This CDR3 reads CASSLTGGQGRDGYTF. The CDR3 DNA reads TGCGCCAGCAGCTTAACCGGGGGACAGGGGAGGGATGGCTACACCTTC. V is TRBV5-1 and J is TRBJ1-2; 10 bases map to TRBD1. Germline lookup yields CDR1 SGHRS and CDR2 YFSETQ. Losses at the gene ends were 2 bases for V and 6 bases for J; bases not matched to a gene: 10. The CDR3 contains 16 residues.

The CDR3 reads CASSLALRGQRFTDTQYF. CDR3 in DNA: TGTGCCAGCAGCTTAGCGTTGAGGGGACAGCGTTTCACAGATACGCAGTATTTT. This rearrangement joins TRBV7-2 to TRBJ2-3; 7 nucleotides match TRBD1. V dropped 0 bases and J dropped 2; count of bases not matched to a gene: 11. Germline lookup yields CDR1 SGHTA and CDR2 FQGNSA. The CDR3 has 18 amino acids.